Ten or more counts support the clone carrying this TCR beta chain. V shed 7 bases, J shed 7 bases, and the junction held 6 bases outside the gene matches. The CDR3 has 14 residues. Germline CDR1 DFQATT, CDR2 SNEGSKA (reference sequence). The entry originates in a study of T-cell reconstitution after alpha-beta-depleted transplantation in children. TCRbeta library construction was performed incorporating unique molecular identifiers. TCRdb redid the calling of the PCR reads with MiXCR, one entry per CDR3 protein. Among 150,000 to 200,000 distinct CDR3 sequences, about 6.4% were seen once, and the ten largest hold 3%.

This chain joins TRBV20-1 and TRBJ2-3; 15 nucleotides line up with TRBD2. This receptor was identified in a human donor who donated a stem cell graft to a child with Wiskott-Aldrich syndrome. Here the sequenced sample was PBMCs from the stem cell graft donor, taken from the stem cell graft. For the CDR3, the DNA is TGCAGTGTCGGGACTAGCGGGGGGTTAAATACGCAGTATTTT. It yields the protein CSVGTSGGLNTQYF.